The clone carrying this T cell receptor (beta chain) was counted only a few times. The antigen is not known. The V gene's germline CDR1 is KGHDR and CDR2 SFDVKD. The CDR3 loop spans 13 amino acids. V lost 6 bases and J lost 2, with 9 bases in between. This sample was taken from a study of blood T cells in healthy people across ages. Peripheral blood from each donor was collected in a volume of 8 to 10 milliliters. The authors ran a second PCR of about 7 to 11 cycles using a sample-barcoded 5' primer and a J-beta primer mix. TCRdb itself ran the 5' RACE reads through MiXCR, one entry per CDR3 protein. The sample has approximately 1.5 million distinct CDR3 sequences, 35% to 45% seen once. Study results and caveats: Possibly confounding the expanded clonotype changes was the fact that donor CMV status was unknown. Naive CD4+ cells and diversity were both higher in long-lived donors than in aged donors. Observed TCR beta diversity per million T cells went down as age went up. This fall followed a roughly linear course with age.

V is TRBV24-1 and J is TRBJ2-5; D is unclear. This sequence originates from a young woman in good health. The sample comprised blood. This CDR3 reads CATSQPSQETQYF. CDR3 nucleotide sequence: TGTGCCACCAGTCAACCATCACAAGAGACCCAGTACTTC.